This paragraph reports one TCR beta chain. Germline and junction disagree at one end, which may indicate a read error. Using a CD8+CD4-CCR7+CD45RA+ phenotype, naive CD8 T cells were sorted. TCRdb re-derived calls from the PCR reads in MiXCR, one entry per CDR3 protein. In the table there are about 330,000 distinct CDR3 sequences, 24% of which are singletons. This specimen belongs to a study of molecular identifiers for immune sequencing clone quantification. Germline V gives CDR1 SSHAT, CDR2 FNYEAQ (reference sequence). The CDR3 has 15 residues. This sequence was found in a human donor in good health. Some libraries in this study had Jurkat cell RNA spiked in. The chain uses TRBV7-7 and TRBJ2-2; tentative D call: TRBD1 (7 bases). Specimen: naive CD8+ T cells from blood, with Jurkat cell RNA spiked in. Subset described: FACS-sorted CD8+CD4-CCR7+CD45RA+ naive T cells. The CDR3 spells CASSFPTGTAGGLFF. In DNA form, the CDR3 reads TGTGCTAGCAGCTTTCCGACAGGGACGGCCGGGGGGCTGTTTTTT.